This TCR beta chain derives from a study of T cell responses to AZD1222 COVID-19 vaccine (dated by TCRdb to the early 2020s). Regarding the complete study: Because spike-specific TCR depth and breadth did not differ between the two schedules, AZD1222 recipients who got a second dose at roughly 4 weeks were pooled with those who got a second dose at roughly 12 weeks. Trial participants were enrolled into age subgroups of 18-55, 56-69 and 70-plus years, which contained roughly 150, 30 and 60 TCR-sequenced participants, respectively. TCR sequencing covered 233 trial participants: nearly 210 given two doses of AZD1222 and 26 given two doses of MenACWY control vaccine.

Beyond this particular receptor, the publication reports: The whole spike protein was spanned by vaccine-associated CD4 TCRs, and dominant responses were seen in regions 160-218 and 743-854. The 56-69-year group was small, and its depth increase did not reach significance, likely because of low power. Reportedly, almost half of the unique spike-specific TCRs recognized epitopes lying outside the regions that are mutated in the B.1.351 and B.1.1.7 variants. Only five to seven AZD1222 recipients were SARS-CoV-2 seropositive at baseline, limiting conclusions about previously exposed vaccinees. Participants were mostly white British and included more females than males, and it was suggested by the authors that clonal diversity may have been underestimated. Because no day 14 peak-response samples were available, repertoires were characterized only after the peak T cell response. Spike-specific TCR breadth and depth rose significantly after two AZD1222 doses compared with day 0 and with MenACWY recipients.

Comment on this clone: Which antigen it targets is not known. The sample holds no much larger clone one base away, and base qualities are not on file.

Its CDR3 holds 14 amino acids, cysteine through phenylalanine. The only DNA kept is the CDR3, 42 bases in frame from the first base. CDR1 SNHLY and CDR2 FYNNEI are derived from the germline V gene. Between the V and J ends, shortened by 4 bases and 4 bases respectively, the junction contains 10 bases. In light of the paper, this sample's time point label describes: baseline before first vaccination. Vaccinee samples were obtained from the UK trials COV001 and COV002, which included a single-blind randomized controlled phase 2/3 trial of AZD1222 (ChAdOx1 nCoV-19) in healthy adults. Trial participant PBMC samples were collected at day 0 and day 28 after the second dose for TCRbeta chain sequencing. The CDR3 regions of human TCRbeta chains were analyzed by immunosequencing. The authors processed their data as follows. TCRs in the repertoires were compared against a reference library of SARS-CoV-2-specific TCRs that had been generated with the MIRA antigen-specificity platform. Breadth meant the fraction of unique TCRs that were SARS-CoV-2-associated, whereas depth meant the fraction of total T cells that were SARS-CoV-2-associated. Using the MIRA data, every spike-specific TCR was mapped to the spike region that the TCR reacted to and assigned to either a CD4 or a CD8 class. Log10-transformed breadth and depth values were compared by one-way ANOVA with Sidak's multiple comparisons tests. This immuneACCESS table, as held by TCRdb, lists in-frame sequences with V and J called but not all clones. Of the missing ones, under half trace to an unresolved V gene in checked studies; the others have no known cause. That table is the source of V, J and clone size, and D and trimming were worked out from the DNA. The sample data list about 110,000 clones, and around 80% of these were observed just once. The ten top clones hold roughly 4.5% of the sample.

Specimen: peripheral blood, collected on day 0 of AZD1222 vaccination. This clonotype originated in an adult in good health. The chain couples TRBV2 to TRBJ1-4; the D gene identity is not certain. The DNA sequence reads TGTGCCAGCAGTGTATCCGGGCGTAATGAAAAACTGTTTTTT. This gives the protein CASSVSGRNEKLFF.